This TCR beta chain was sequenced during a study of early T cells in non-severe SARS-CoV-2 infection. V lost 0 bases to trimming and J lost 3 bases, with 12 bases between them. Germline loops: CDR1 DFQATT, CDR2 SNEGSKA (reference sequence). The CDR3 length is 15 residues. Each single cDNA molecule received a unique molecular identifier. TCRdb processed the 5' RACE reads anew with MiXCR; each CDR3 protein has one entry. The sample yields approximately 35,000 distinct CDR3 sequences, around 7% seen once. This clonotype was seen repeatedly, ten times or more. This clonotype was obtained from an adult who was a healthcare worker with PCR-confirmed SARS-CoV-2 infection or an uninfected control (not recorded which). This chain links TRBV20-1 with TRBJ1-5; tentative D call: TRBD1 (5 bases). Sequenced sample: whole blood. The CDR3 DNA sequence: TGCAGTGCTAGAGATCGGGGGAAGGCCAATCAGCCCCAGCATTTT. Its translation: CSARDRGKANQPQHF.